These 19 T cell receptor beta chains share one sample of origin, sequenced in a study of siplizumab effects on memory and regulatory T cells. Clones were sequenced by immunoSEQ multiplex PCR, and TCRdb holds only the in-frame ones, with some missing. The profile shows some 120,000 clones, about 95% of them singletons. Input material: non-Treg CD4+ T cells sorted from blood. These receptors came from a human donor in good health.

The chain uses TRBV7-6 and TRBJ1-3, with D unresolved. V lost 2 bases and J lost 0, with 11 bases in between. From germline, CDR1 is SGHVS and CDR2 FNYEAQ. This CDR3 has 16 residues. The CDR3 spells CASSLYVGYSGNTIYF. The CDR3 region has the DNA TGTGCCAGCAGCTTATATGTCGGTTACTCTGGAAACACCATATATTTT.

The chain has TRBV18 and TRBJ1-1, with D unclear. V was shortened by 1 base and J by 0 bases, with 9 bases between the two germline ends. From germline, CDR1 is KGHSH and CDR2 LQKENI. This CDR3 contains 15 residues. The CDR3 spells CASSPRVLMNTEAFF. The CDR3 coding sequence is TGTGCCAGCTCACCACGCGTGCTAATGAACACTGAAGCTTTCTTT.

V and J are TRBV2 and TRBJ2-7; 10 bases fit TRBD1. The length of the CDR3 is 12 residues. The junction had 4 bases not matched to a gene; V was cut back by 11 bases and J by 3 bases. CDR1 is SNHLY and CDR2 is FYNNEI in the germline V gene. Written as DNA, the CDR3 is TGTGCCGTCCGGGACAGGGGCTACGAGCAGTACTTC. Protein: CAVRDRGYEQYF.

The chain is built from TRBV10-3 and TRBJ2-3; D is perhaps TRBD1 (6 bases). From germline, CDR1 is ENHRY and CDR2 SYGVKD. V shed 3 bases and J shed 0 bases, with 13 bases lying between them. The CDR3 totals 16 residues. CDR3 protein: CAISDPQGPSTDTQYF. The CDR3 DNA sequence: TGTGCCATCAGTGACCCACAGGGTCCTAGCACAGATACGCAGTATTTT.

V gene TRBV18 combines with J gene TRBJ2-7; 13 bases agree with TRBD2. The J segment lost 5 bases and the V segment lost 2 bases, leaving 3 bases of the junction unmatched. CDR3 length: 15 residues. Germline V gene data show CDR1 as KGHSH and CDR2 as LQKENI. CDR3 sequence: CASSPGLAGANEQYF. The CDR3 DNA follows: TGTGCCAGCTCACCAGGACTAGCGGGAGCAAACGAGCAGTACTTC.

The CDR3 sequence: CASSEGLAGWTDTQYF. CDR3 DNA: TGTGCCAGCAGTGAAGGACTAGCGGGGTGGACAGATACGCAGTATTTT. The chain is built from TRBV6-1 and TRBJ2-3; the match to TRBD2 covers 11 bases. Trimming removed 1 base from V and 3 bases from J; junction bases left unmatched: 3. The germline V gene encodes CDR1 MNHNS and CDR2 SASEGT. CDR3 length: 16 amino acids.

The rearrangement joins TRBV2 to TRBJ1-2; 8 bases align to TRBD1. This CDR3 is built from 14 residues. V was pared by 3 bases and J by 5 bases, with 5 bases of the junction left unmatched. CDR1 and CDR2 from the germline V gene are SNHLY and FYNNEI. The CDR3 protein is CASSDRGPRYGYTF. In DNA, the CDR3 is TGTGCCAGCAGTGACAGGGGGCCGAGGTATGGCTACACCTTC.

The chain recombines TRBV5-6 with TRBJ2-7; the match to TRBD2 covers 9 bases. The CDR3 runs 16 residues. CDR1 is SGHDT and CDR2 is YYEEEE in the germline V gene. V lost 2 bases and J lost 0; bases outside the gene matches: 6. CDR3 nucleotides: TGTGCCAGCAGCTTTTCATATAGCGGGAGCTCCTACGAGCAGTACTTC. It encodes CASSFSYSGSSYEQYF.

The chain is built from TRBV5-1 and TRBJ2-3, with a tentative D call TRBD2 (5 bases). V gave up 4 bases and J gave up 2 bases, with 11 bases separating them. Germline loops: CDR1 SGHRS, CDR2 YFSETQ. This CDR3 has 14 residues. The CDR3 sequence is CASSREGVTDTQYF. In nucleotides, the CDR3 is TGCGCCAGCAGCCGGGAAGGCGTCACAGATACGCAGTATTTT.

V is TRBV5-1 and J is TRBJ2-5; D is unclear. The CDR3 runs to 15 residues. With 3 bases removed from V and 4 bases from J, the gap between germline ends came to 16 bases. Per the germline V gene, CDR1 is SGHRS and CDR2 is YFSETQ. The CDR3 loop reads CASSSDGVDGETQYF. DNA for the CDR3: TGCGCCAGCAGCTCCGATGGGGTGGATGGAGAGACCCAGTACTTC.

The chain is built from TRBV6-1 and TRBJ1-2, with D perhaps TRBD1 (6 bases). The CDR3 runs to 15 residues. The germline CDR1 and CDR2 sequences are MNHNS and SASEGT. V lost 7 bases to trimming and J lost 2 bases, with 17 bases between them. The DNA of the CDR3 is TGTGCCAGCATCTTACTCAAGGGGGGGAACTATGGCTACACCTTC. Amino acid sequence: CASILLKGGNYGYTF.

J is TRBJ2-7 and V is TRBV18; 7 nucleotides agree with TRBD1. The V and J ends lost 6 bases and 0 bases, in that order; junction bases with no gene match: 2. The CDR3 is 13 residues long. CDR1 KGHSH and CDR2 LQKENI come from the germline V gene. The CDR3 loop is CASSGQHSYEQYF. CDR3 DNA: TGTGCCAGCTCGGGACAGCACTCCTACGAGCAGTACTTC.

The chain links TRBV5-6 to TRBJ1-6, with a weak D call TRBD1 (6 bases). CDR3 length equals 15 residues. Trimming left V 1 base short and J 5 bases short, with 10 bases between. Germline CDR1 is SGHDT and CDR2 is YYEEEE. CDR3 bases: TGTGCCAGCAGCTTGTTCCAGGGGCATAATTCACCCCTCCACTTT. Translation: CASSLFQGHNSPLHF. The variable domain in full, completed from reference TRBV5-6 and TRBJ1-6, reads DAGVTQSPTHLIKTRGQQVTLRCSPKSGHDTVSWYQQALGQGPQFIFQYYEEEERQRGNFPDRFSGHQFPNYSSELNVNALLLGDSALYLCASSLFQGHNSPLHFGNGTRLTVT.

For the CDR3, the DNA is TGTGCCTGGACGGCGGATAGCCAGAACTATGGCTACACCTTC. Residues: CAWTADSQNYGYTF. The chain combines TRBV30 with TRBJ1-2; D is uncertain. The germline V and J ends were trimmed by 4 bases and 2 bases, with 14 bases remaining between them. The CDR3 runs to 14 residues. Germline loops: CDR1 GTSNPN, CDR2 SVGIG (reference sequence).

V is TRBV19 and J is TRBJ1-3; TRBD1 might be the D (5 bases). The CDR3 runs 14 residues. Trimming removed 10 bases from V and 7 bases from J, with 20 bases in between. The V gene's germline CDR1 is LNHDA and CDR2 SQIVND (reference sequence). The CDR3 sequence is CATQGSGLGNTIYF. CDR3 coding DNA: TGTGCCACCCAGGGCTCCGGACTAGGCAACACCATATATTTT. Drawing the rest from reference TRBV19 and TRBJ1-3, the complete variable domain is DGGITQSPKYLFRKEGQNVTLSCEQNLNHDAMYWYRQDPGQGLRLIYYSQIVNDFQKGDIAEGYSVSREKKESFPLTVTSAQKNPTAFYLCATQGSGLGNTIYFGEGSWLTVV.

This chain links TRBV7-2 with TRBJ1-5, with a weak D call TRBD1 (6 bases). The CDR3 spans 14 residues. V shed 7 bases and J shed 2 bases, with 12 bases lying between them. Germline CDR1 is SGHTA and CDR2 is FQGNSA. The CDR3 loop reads CASTSGDRNQPQHF. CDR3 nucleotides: TGTGCCAGCACCTCAGGGGATCGCAATCAGCCCCAGCATTTT.

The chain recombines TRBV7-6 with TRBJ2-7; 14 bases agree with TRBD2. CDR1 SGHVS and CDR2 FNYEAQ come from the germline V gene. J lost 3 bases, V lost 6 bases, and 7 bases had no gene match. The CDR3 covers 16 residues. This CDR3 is CASSQGTSGSNYEQYF. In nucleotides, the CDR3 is TGTGCCAGCAGTCAAGGGACTAGCGGGAGTAACTACGAGCAGTACTTC.

The CDR3 nucleotides read TGTGCCAGCAGCCCTGGGACGCAACCCTACAATGAGCAGTTCTTC. Translated, it gives CASSPGTQPYNEQFF. The chain recombines TRBV9 with TRBJ2-1, with D perhaps given as TRBD1 or TRBD2 (5 bases each). CDR1 is SGDLS and CDR2 is YYNGEE in the germline V gene. Trimming left V 4 bases short and J 2 bases short, with 13 bases between. There are 15 residues in the CDR3.

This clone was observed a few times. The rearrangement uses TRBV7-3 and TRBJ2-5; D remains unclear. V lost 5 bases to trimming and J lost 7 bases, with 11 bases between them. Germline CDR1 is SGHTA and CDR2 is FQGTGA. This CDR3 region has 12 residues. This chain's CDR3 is CASSTPTGTQYF. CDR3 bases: TGTGCCAGCAGCACCCCTACCGGGACCCAGTACTTC.